The clone carrying this T cell receptor beta chain was picked up a small number of times. Its antigen is as yet unknown. There are 13 residues in the CDR3. Germline V lookup: CDR1 MNHEY, CDR2 SVGAGI. V shed 6 bases and J shed 3 bases, with 9 bases lying between them. The data stem from a study of PD-1 blockade in classical Hodgkin lymphoma. Study-level results: Patients starting nivolumab under 1 year after ASCT were excluded. Repertoire differences lack defined causes, possibly disease activity or prior therapy. TCR diversity in CD4+, not CD8+, cells rose significantly by C4D1. When set against healthy donors, newly diagnosed patients were reported to show lower baseline TCR diversity.

The patients all showed relapse after autologous stem cell transplantation, while their brentuximab vedotin exposure varied. The data were produced by immunoSEQ multiplex PCR, yet TCRdb's version contains in-frame clones alone and is incomplete. The sample gives about 37,000 clones, almost 90% of which show up once; approximately 7.6% is in the top ten. The material sequenced was peripheral blood mononuclear cells (PBMCs), taken before the second cycle of nivolumab. This TCR was recovered from a human donor with classical Hodgkin lymphoma. The chain links TRBV6-5 to TRBJ2-1; D might be TRBD2 (6 bases). The CDR3 nucleotides read TGTGCCAGCAGCCCGGGACTCTACAATGAGCAGTTCTTC. It yields the protein CASSPGLYNEQFF.